These T cell receptor beta chains were read from a single sample in a study of T cell responses to AZD1222 COVID-19 vaccine. Clones were read by immunoSEQ multiplex PCR, and TCRdb kept only the in-frame ones, dropping some. The table shows over 150,000 clones, with about 90% occurring only once. The sample consisted of peripheral blood, taken 28 days after the second AZD1222 dose. The origin of the receptors is an adult who received the AZD1222 COVID-19 vaccine. The CDR3 runs from the conserved cysteine through the conserved F or W. A D gene is named only where the DNA matches it firmly. Size is stated for part of the rows, as once, few or many counts, or as a class when the clone is expanded.

v_gene	abundance	j_gene	d_gene	CDR3nt	CDR3aa
TRBV2	NA	TRBJ2-2	TRBD1	TGTGCCAGCAGGGGGACAGGGGGTTACACCGGGGAGCTGTTTTTT	CASRGTGGYTGELFF
TRBV4-1	NA	TRBJ1-4	TRBD1	TGCGCCAGCAGCCATACCGTTCTCGGACAGGGGCGGGGTAATGAAAAACTGTTTTTT	CASSHTVLGQGRGNEKLFF
TRBV7-8	once	TRBJ2-2	NA	TGTGCCAGCAGCTTGAGTGCGGCCGGGGAGCTGTTTTTT	CASSLSAAGELFF
TRBV19	NA	TRBJ1-1	NA	TGTGCCAGTAGTATAGAGGCAGGCGAAGCTTTCTTT	CASSIEAGEAFF
TRBV7-2	NA	TRBJ1-4	NA	TGTGCCAGCAGCTTAGCAGGGGTAGTCGAAAAACTGTTTTTT	CASSLAGVVEKLFF
TRBV29-1	NA	TRBJ2-5	TRBD1	TGCAGCGTGTCGACAGGGGGCGAAGAGACCCAGTACTTC	CSVSTGGEETQYF
TRBV29-1	NA	TRBJ2-3	NA	TGCAGCGTTGACTGGGGGGTCCTGGATACGCAGTATTTT	CSVDWGVLDTQYF
TRBV3-1/TRBV3-2	once	TRBJ1-6	NA	TGTGCCAGCAGCCAAGATTTGGCAAGAAATTCACCCCTCCACTTT	CASSQDLARNSPLHF
TRBV14	NA	TRBJ2-7	NA	TGTGCCAGCAGCCAAGATGCAGGGAGCTACGAGCAGTACTTC	CASSQDAGSYEQYF
TRBV24-1	NA	TRBJ2-3	NA	TGTGCCACCAAAGGGGGAGGGGATACGCAGTATTTT	CATKGGGDTQYF
TRBV4-3	once	TRBJ2-7	NA	TGCGCCAGCAGCCAAGATCAGGAGGGGTACGAGCAGTACTTC	CASSQDQEGYEQYF
TRBV5-4	NA	TRBJ1-6	NA	TGTGCCAGCAGCTTGGGAGCAGATAATTCACCCCTCCACTTT	CASSLGADNSPLHF
TRBV4-1	once	TRBJ2-3	TRBD2	TGCGCCAGCAGCCAAGCGACCAGCGGGGGGGCGTGGGATACGCAGTATTTT	CASSQATSGGAWDTQYF
TRBV7-9	NA	TRBJ1-1	NA	TGTGCCAGCAGCTTGACTGCTTCGATGAACACTGAAGCTTTCTTT	CASSLTASMNTEAFF
TRBV6-2/TRBV6-3	once	TRBJ2-1	NA	TGTGCCAGCAGTTACCCGCCTCCAACAGGGAACTCCTACAATGAGCAGTTCTTC	CASSYPPPTGNSYNEQFF
TRBV23-1	NA	TRBJ2-3	NA	TGCGCCAGCAGTCAAGGGCCAGGGGTGACTCTTGGACTGGGGTCGAGCACAGATACGCAGTATTTT	CASSQGPGVTLGLGSSTDTQYF
TRBV11-3	NA	TRBJ1-3	NA	TGTGCCAGCAGCTTGAAGGAGCTCCCCTCTGGAAACACCATATATTTT	CASSLKELPSGNTIYF
TRBV12-5	NA	TRBJ2-1	TRBD1	TGTGCTAGTGCACCCACCACAGGGGAATCCTACAATGAGCAGTTCTTC	CASAPTTGESYNEQFF
TRBV2	NA	TRBJ2-1	TRBD1	TGTGCCAGCAGTGGGGACAGGGGTGGTGGTGAGCAGTTCTTC	CASSGDRGGGEQFF
TRBV23-1	NA	TRBJ1-1	NA	TGCGCCAGCAGTCCGGGGGGATGGACTGAAGCTTTCTTT	CASSPGGWTEAFF
TRBV7-2	NA	TRBJ2-2	NA	TGTGCCAGCAGCCCCGACAGGAACACCGGGGAGCTGTTTTTT	CASSPDRNTGELFF
TRBV25-1	NA	TRBJ1-1	NA	TGTGCCAGCAGTGAAGAGGAGAACACTGAAGCTTTCTTT	CASSEEENTEAFF
TRBV27	NA	TRBJ2-1	NA	TGTGCCAGCAGTTTTTCAGGGGTAGGATACAATGAGCAGTTCTTC	CASSFSGVGYNEQFF
TRBV29-1	NA	TRBJ2-7	TRBD2	TGCAGTGTTGGCGGGGGGGCCAACGAGCAGTACTTC	CSVGGGANEQYF
TRBV4-3	NA	TRBJ2-2	TRBD1	TGCGCCAGCAGCCAAGGTTCCGGGACAGGGCCCTTGCTGTTTTTT	CASSQGSGTGPLLFF
TRBV6-5	NA	TRBJ2-7	NA	TGTGCCAGCAGTATCAGGGGAACCTACGAGCAGTACTTC	CASSIRGTYEQYF
TRBV9	NA	TRBJ2-7	TRBD1	TGTGCCAGCAGCGTAGCGCGGGACAGGGGTTACGAGCAGTACTTC	CASSVARDRGYEQYF
TRBV5-6	NA	TRBJ1-5	TRBD1	TGTGCCAGCAGCCTGCAGACAGGGATCTCCAATCAGCCCCAGCATTTT	CASSLQTGISNQPQHF
TRBV30	NA	TRBJ1-6	NA	TGTGCCTGGATGCAGAATTTCAATTCACCCCTCCACTTT	CAWMQNFNSPLHF
TRBV5-6	NA	TRBJ2-7	TRBD1	TGTGCCAGCAGCTTGGAGGGGACAGTCTACGAGCAGTACTTC	CASSLEGTVYEQYF
TRBV5-1	NA	TRBJ2-7	TRBD1	TGCGCCAGCAGCTTGGCCAGGGACAGGGGAGAGTACTTC	CASSLARDRGEYF
TRBV14	NA	TRBJ2-7	TRBD2	TGTGCCAGCAGCCAAGAGATAGTAAGCGGGGCCCCCTACGAGCAGTACTTC	CASSQEIVSGAPYEQYF
TRBV20-1	NA	TRBJ2-3	TRBD2	TGCAGTGCTAGTGGTGCTAGCGGGGGTAGCACAGATACGCAGTATTTT	CSASGASGGSTDTQYF
TRBV6-2/TRBV6-3	NA	TRBJ2-3	NA	TGTGCCAGCAGCTATGCCCGGGCTTTCGATACGCAGTATTTT	CASSYARAFDTQYF
TRBV6-4	NA	TRBJ2-7	TRBD1	TGTGCCAGCAATGGGAACAGGGGGCTCTACGAGCAGTACTTC	CASNGNRGLYEQYF
TRBV14	NA	TRBJ1-6	TRBD1	TGTGCCAGCAGCCAATGGCAGGGGGGCAATTCACCCCTCCACTTT	CASSQWQGGNSPLHF
TRBV18	NA	TRBJ1-5	NA	TGTGCCAGCTCACCAAATGTGGGGACGAATCAGCCCCAGCATTTT	CASSPNVGTNQPQHF
TRBV5-1	NA	TRBJ2-5	NA	TGCGCCAGCCGAGGGACGTCTGGAGAGACCCAGTACTTC	CASRGTSGETQYF
TRBV29-1	NA	TRBJ1-2	NA	TGCAGCGTTACCGGACGGTCTACCTCAAACTATGGCTACACCTTC	CSVTGRSTSNYGYTF
TRBV2	NA	TRBJ2-4	TRBD1	TGTGCCAGCAGTCTGGACAGGGGGCGAAACATTCAGTACTTC	CASSLDRGRNIQYF
TRBV4-2	NA	TRBJ2-7	NA	TGTGCCAGCAGCCAAGATCTTGTAGATAGCCTGTACTTC	CASSQDLVDSLYF
TRBV30	NA	TRBJ1-1	NA	TGTGCCTGCTCGCTCGGGTTCATGAACACTGAAGCTTTCTTT	CACSLGFMNTEAFF
TRBV19	NA	TRBJ1-2	TRBD1	TGTGCCAGTAGTAAACCGGGACTTCTACAGGGGGGCTATGGCTACACCTTC	CASSKPGLLQGGYGYTF
TRBV11-1	once	TRBJ2-7	NA	TGTGCCAGCAGCAGGGTACGGGGCTCCGAGCAGTACTTC	CASSRVRGSEQYF
TRBV7-2	NA	TRBJ2-7	NA	TGTGCCAGCAGCTTAGCGGGTTCTCACGAGCAGTACTTC	CASSLAGSHEQYF
TRBV5-1	NA	TRBJ2-7	TRBD1	TGCGCCAGCCAGGAAGGACAGGGGGGGCGAGGGCAGTACTTC	CASQEGQGGRGQYF
TRBV27	NA	TRBJ1-6	NA	TGTGCCAGCAGACACCCGGCAGGGAATAATTCACCCCTCCACTTT	CASRHPAGNNSPLHF
TRBV7-9	NA	TRBJ1-1	NA	TGTGCCAGCAGCTTATGGCCCAGAGTGAGCAGTGAAGCTTTCTTT	CASSLWPRVSSEAFF
TRBV5-1	few	TRBJ2-7	NA	TGCGCCAGCAGCTTGCGGTACACTGGGGAGCAGTACTTC	CASSLRYTGEQYF
TRBV5-1	NA	TRBJ2-3	NA	TGCGCCAGCAGCCCCCGGACTACCGTAGGCACAGATACGCAGTATTTT	CASSPRTTVGTDTQYF
TRBV9	NA	TRBJ2-3	NA	TGTGCCAGCAGCGTAGGGGGGGACACCCGCACAGATACGCAGTATTTT	CASSVGGDTRTDTQYF
TRBV19	NA	TRBJ1-4	NA	TGTGCCAGTAGTATTGGTGGCCTATCCGCAGGCGAAAAACTGTTTTTT	CASSIGGLSAGEKLFF
TRBV6-2/TRBV6-3	NA	TRBJ2-1	TRBD1	TGTGCCAGCAGTTCCGGACAGGGGGCCTACAATGAGCAGTTCTTC	CASSSGQGAYNEQFF
TRBV19	NA	TRBJ2-7	NA	TGTGCCAGTAGTCAGAGGTCTACCTACGAGCAGTACTTC	CASSQRSTYEQYF
TRBV30	NA	TRBJ1-5	TRBD1	TGTGCCTGGAGTGTACACGACAGGGCTGATCAGCCCCAGCATTTT	CAWSVHDRADQPQHF
TRBV19	NA	TRBJ2-5	NA	TGTGCCAGTAGTATAGTCCGGGGGGAGACCCAGTACTTC	CASSIVRGETQYF
TRBV15	NA	TRBJ2-3	TRBD2	TGTGCCACCAGCAGAAAAACGGGACTAGCGGGGGCAGATACGCAGTATTTT	CATSRKTGLAGADTQYF
TRBV5-1	NA	TRBJ2-7	TRBD2	TGCGCCAGCAGCACGACTAGCTCCGAGCAGTACTTC	CASSTTSSEQYF
TRBV14	NA	TRBJ1-2	NA	TGTGCCAGCAGCCAAGCGTCAGGTTCCTATGGCTACACCTTC	CASSQASGSYGYTF
TRBV6-2/TRBV6-3	NA	TRBJ2-7	NA	TGTGCCAGCAGCCCCCTGAGGGTGGGATACGAGCAGTACTTC	CASSPLRVGYEQYF